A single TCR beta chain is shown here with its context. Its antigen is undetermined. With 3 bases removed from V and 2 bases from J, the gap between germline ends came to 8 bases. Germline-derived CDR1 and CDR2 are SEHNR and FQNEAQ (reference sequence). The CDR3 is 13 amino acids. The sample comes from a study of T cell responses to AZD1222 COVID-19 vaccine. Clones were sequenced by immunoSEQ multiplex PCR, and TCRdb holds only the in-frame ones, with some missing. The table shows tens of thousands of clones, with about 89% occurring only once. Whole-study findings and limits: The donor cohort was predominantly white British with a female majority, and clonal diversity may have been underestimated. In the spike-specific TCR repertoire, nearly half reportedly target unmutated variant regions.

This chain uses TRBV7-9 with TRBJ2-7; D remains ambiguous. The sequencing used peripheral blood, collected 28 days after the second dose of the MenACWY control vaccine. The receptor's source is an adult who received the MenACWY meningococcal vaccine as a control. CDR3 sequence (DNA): TGTGCCAGCAGCTTCGACGGAACCTACGAGCAGTACTTC. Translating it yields CASSFDGTYEQYF.